The present entry profiles one T cell receptor (beta chain) with its context. Donors, healthy HIV-negative adults, lacked recent acute infections or vaccinations. The sample belongs to a study of shared clonotypes between healthy human individuals. Study summary: A couple of women and a few men aged 18 to 49 made up the donors. For every donor, three CD4 naive, three CD4 memory, two CD8 naive and one CD8 memory plates were used.

Trimming removed 4 bases from V and 2 bases from J, with 3 bases in between. CDR1 and CDR2 from the germline V gene are SGHNT and YYREEE (reference sequence). The CDR3 runs to 11 residues. Roughly 200 ng DNA, tens of thousands of T cell genomes, went into each sorted-subset replicate PCR. Libraries were prepared by immunoSEQ multiplex PCR; TCRdb keeps only in-frame clonotypes and omits some of them. There are some 2,400,000 clones in the sample; around 95% occur only once, and approximately 0.13% lies in the top ten. The TCR comes from a man between 18 and 29 years old in good health. The chain joins TRBV5-4 to TRBJ1-2; D gene unclear. Sample: naive CD4+ T cells sorted from blood. Indicated subset: CD45RA+ positively selected. This CDR3 reads CASSQNYGYTF. CDR3 coding DNA: TGTGCCAGCAGCCAAAACTATGGCTACACCTTC.